This TCR beta chain was identified in a study of blood T cell repertoires in COVID-19. In the study overall: Spain, Italy and the United States supplied samples that represented acute and convalescent COVID-19. From T cells, B-cell-depleted T cells, or PBMCs came the material, which was cDNA or gDNA.

As processed by the authors: Amplifying reference gene primers gave estimates of nucleated cell counts. Clones were read by immunoSEQ multiplex PCR, and TCRdb kept only the in-frame ones, dropping some. V and J calls and clone size come straight from that table; D and trimming were deduced from the DNA. The sample includes about 200,000 clones, over 80% of them seen just once. In this sample, this clone turned up once. This receptor was taken from a man aged 35-49 years with acute or convalescent COVID-19. Material: peripheral blood.

The CDR3 spells CATHLGGGSNQPQHF. In DNA form, the CDR3 reads TGTGCCACTCACCTCGGCGGGGGTTCCAATCAGCCCCAGCATTTT. The chain joins TRBV15 to TRBJ1-5, with D perhaps matching TRBD1 (5 bases). CDR1 is LNHNV, CDR2 YYDKDF, per germline (reference sequence). CDR3 size: 15 residues. Trimming left V 9 bases short and J 3 bases short, with 18 bases between.